The T cell receptor (beta chain) described here comes from a study of T cell changes during pregnancy in multiple sclerosis. This CDR3 spans 16 amino acids. Per germline, CDR1 LGHNA and CDR2 YNFKEQ. V was pared by 1 base and J by 5 bases, with 17 bases between. Sequenced by immunoSEQ multiplex PCR; TCRdb stores in-frame clones only, minus some. Among tens of thousands of clones listed, about 94% were seen once. The sequences come from peripheral blood, collected in the second trimester of pregnancy. This TCR was recovered from a female donor in good health, enrolled as a control in a pregnancy study. The chain employs TRBV4-2 and TRBJ1-2; a possible D gene is TRBD1 (5 bases). This CDR3 is CASSQGREKRPYGYTF. CDR3 nucleotides: TGTGCCAGCAGCCAAGGCAGGGAAAAGCGTCCTTATGGCTACACCTTC.